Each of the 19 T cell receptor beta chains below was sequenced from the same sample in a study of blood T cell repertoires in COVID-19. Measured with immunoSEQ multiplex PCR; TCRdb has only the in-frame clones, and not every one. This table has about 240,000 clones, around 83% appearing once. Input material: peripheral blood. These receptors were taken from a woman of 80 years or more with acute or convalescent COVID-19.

The CDR3 coding sequence is TGTGCCAGCAGTGAGGGCAGGGGACAGCCCCAGCATTTT. As protein: CASSEGRGQPQHF. V usage is TRBV6-4 and J usage is TRBJ1-5; D might be TRBD1 (6 bases). V lost 3 bases and J lost 7, with 10 bases in between. This CDR3 has 13 amino acids. Germline V gene data show CDR1 as MRHNA and CDR2 as SNTAGT.

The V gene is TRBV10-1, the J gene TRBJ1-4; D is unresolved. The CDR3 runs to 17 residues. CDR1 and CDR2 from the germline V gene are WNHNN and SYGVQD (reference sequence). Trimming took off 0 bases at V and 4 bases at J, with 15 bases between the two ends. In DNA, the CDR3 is TGCGCCAGCAGTGAGTCGCACGGGGATCCTGATAATGAAAAACTGTTTTTT. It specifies CASSESHGDPDNEKLFF.

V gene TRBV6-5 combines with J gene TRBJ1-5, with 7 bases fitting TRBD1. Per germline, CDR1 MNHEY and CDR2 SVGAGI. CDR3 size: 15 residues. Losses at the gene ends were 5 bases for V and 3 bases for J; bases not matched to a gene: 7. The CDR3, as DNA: TGTGCCAGCAGTAAGGAGGGGACAGTCAATCAGCCCCAGCATTTT. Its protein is CASSKEGTVNQPQHF.

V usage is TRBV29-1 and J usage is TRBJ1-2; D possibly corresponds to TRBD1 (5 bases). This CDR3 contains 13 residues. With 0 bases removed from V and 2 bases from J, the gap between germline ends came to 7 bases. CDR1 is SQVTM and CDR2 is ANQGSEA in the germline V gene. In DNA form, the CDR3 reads TGCAGCGTTGAAGATAAGGGGAACTATGGCTACACCTTC. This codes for CSVEDKGNYGYTF.

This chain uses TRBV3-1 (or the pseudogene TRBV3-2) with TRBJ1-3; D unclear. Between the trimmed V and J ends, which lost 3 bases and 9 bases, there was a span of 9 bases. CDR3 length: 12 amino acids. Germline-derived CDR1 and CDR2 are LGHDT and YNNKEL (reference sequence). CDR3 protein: CASSHPRGTIYF. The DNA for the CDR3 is TGTGCCAGCAGCCACCCTCGGGGCACCATATATTTT.

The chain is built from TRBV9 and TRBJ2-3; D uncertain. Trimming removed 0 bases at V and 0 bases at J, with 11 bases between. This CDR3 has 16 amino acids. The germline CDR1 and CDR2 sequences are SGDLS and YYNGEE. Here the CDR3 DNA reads TGTGCCAGCAGCGTAGATGCGCGACTTAGCACAGATACGCAGTATTTT. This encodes CASSVDARLSTDTQYF.

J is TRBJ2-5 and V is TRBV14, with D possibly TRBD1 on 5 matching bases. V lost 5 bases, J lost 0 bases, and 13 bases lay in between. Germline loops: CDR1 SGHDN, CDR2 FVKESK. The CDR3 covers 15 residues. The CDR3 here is CASSTLQGYQETQYF. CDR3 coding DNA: TGTGCCAGCAGCACCCTTCAGGGATACCAAGAGACCCAGTACTTC.

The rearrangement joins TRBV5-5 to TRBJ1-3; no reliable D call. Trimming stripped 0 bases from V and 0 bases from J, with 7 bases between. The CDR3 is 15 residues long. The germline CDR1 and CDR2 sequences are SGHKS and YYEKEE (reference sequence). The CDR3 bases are TGTGCCAGCAGCTTGGAAGCACGCTCTGGAAACACCATATATTTT. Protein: CASSLEARSGNTIYF.

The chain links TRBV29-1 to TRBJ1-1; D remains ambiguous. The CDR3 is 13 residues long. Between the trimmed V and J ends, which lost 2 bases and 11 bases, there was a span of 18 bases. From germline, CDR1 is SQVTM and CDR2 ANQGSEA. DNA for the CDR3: TGCAGCGTTGAACCAAAAGACCCCCGGGAGGCTTTCTTT. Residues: CSVEPKDPREAFF. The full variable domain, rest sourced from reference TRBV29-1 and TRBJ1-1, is SAVISQKPSRDICQRGTSLTIQCQVDSQVTMMFWYRQQPGQSLTLIATANQGSEATYESGFVIDKFPISRPNLTFSTLTVSNMSPEDSSIYLCSVEPKDPREAFFGQGTRLTVV.

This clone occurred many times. The CDR3 spells CASKQAQGSNYGYTF. Written as DNA, the CDR3 is TGTGCCAGCAAGCAGGCACAGGGATCGAACTATGGCTACACCTTC. This chain links TRBV28 with TRBJ1-2, with a possible D match to TRBD1 (6 bases). The germline gives CDR1 MDHEN, CDR2 SYDVKM. Trimming cost V 7 bases and J 2 bases, with 17 bases left between them. The CDR3 loop spans 15 amino acids.

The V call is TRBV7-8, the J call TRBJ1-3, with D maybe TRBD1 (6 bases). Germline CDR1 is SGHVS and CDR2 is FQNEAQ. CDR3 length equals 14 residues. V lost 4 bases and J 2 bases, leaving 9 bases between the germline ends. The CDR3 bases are TGTGCCAGCAGCTACACAGGGACTGGAAACACCATATATTTT. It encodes CASSYTGTGNTIYF.

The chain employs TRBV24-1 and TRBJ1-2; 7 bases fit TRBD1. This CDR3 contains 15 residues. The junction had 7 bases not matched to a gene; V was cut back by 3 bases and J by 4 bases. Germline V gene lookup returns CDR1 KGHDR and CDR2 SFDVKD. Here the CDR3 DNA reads TGTGCCACCAGTGATCCCCTGACAGGGACCTATGGCTACACCTTC. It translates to CATSDPLTGTYGYTF.

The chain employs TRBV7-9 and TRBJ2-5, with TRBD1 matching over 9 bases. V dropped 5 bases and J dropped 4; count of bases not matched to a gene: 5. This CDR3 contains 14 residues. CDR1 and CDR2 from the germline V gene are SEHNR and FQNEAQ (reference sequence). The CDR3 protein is CASSTPDRGETQYF. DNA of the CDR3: TGTGCCAGCAGCACACCGGACAGGGGAGAGACCCAGTACTTC.

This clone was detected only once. For the CDR3, the DNA is TGTGCCAGCAGCACCCGACTAGCGGGGAGCACAGATACGCAGTATTTT. It translates to CASSTRLAGSTDTQYF. The chain is built from TRBV7-8 and TRBJ2-3; 11 nucleotides align to TRBD2. This CDR3 contains 16 residues. V lost 5 bases, J lost 0 bases, and 4 bases stayed unmatched. Germline assignment: CDR1 SGHVS and CDR2 FQNEAQ.

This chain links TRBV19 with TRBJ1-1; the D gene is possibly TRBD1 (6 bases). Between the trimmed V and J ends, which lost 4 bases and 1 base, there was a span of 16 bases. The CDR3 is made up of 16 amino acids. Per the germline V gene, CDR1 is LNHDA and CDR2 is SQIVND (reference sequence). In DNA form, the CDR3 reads TGTGCCAGTAGTACTTACAGGGTATCGGGGAACACTGAAGCTTTCTTT. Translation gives CASSTYRVSGNTEAFF.

CDR3 sequence reads: CASSPLPTSGANVLTF. CDR3 nucleotide sequence: TGCGCCAGCAGCCCTCTCCCTACCTCTGGGGCCAACGTCCTGACTTTC. This rearrangement joins TRBV4-1 to TRBJ2-6, with unresolved D. The CDR3 runs 16 residues. The germline V gene has CDR1 MGHRA and CDR2 YSYEKL. Between the trimmed V and J ends, which lost 4 bases and 0 bases, there was a span of 10 bases.

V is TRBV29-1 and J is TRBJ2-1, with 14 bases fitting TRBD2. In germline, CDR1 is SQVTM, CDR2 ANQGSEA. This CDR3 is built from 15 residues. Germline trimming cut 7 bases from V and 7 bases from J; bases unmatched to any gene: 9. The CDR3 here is CSAGTSGGYRNEQFF. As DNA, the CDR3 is TGCAGCGCAGGGACTAGCGGGGGTTATAGAAATGAGCAGTTCTTC.

CDR3 DNA: TGTGCCAGCAGCCCGGCGGGGGGAAACACCATATATTTT. The encoded protein is CASSPAGGNTIYF. The chain joins TRBV7-9 to TRBJ1-3, with D unresolved. V lost 5 bases to trimming and J lost 4 bases, with 9 bases between them. The CDR3 totals 13 residues. Looked up from germline, CDR1 is SEHNR and CDR2 is FQNEAQ (reference sequence).

The CDR3, as DNA: TGTGCCAGCAGTTTCCTGGGACAGGGAAACGAGCAGTACTTC. It specifies CASSFLGQGNEQYF. The V call is TRBV28, the J call TRBJ2-7; 9 nucleotides align to TRBD1. The CDR3 extends over 14 amino acids. The V and J ends lost 3 bases and 5 bases, in that order; junction bases with no gene match: 5. Germline assignment: CDR1 MDHEN and CDR2 SYDVKM.